Listed below are T cell receptor beta chains from one sample, sequenced in a study of T cells in Graves' hyperthyroidism and ophthalmopathy. TCRdb redid the calling of the multiplex PCR reads with MiXCR, one entry per CDR3 protein. There are a few hundred thousand distinct CDR3 sequences in the sample; roughly 46% occur only once, and roughly 19% lies in the top ten. Sequencing input: peripheral blood or thyroid tissue (not recorded which). The receptors originated from an adult woman with Graves' disease, either hyperthyroidism or ophthalmopathy (not recorded which). Both conserved end residues are part of each CDR3. D genes are given only for firm matches. The size of a clone is reported for some rows only, either as once, few or many, or as a class for expanded clones.

j_gene,v_gene,d_gene,abundance,CDR3nt,CDR3aa
TRBJ2-1,TRBV7-9,TRBD2,-,TGTGCCAGCAGCTATACTAGCGGGAGCTGGGGTGAGCAGTTCTTC,CASSYTSGSWGEQFF
TRBJ1-1,TRBV4-1,-,many,TGCGCCAGCAGCCAAGATGGGGGGCACATCCGTGAAGCTTTCTTT,CASSQDGGHIREAFF
TRBJ2-7,TRBV11-2,-,-,TGTGCCAGCGGGACTCCCTACGAGCAGTACTTC,CASGTPYEQYF
TRBJ2-2,TRBV5-6,-,-,TGTGCCAGCATCTATAACACCGGGGAGCTGTTTTTT,CASIYNTGELFF
TRBJ1-1,TRBV20-1,-,once,TGCAGTGCCCCGGATCTCGACACCACTGAAGCTTTCTTT,CSAPDLDTTEAFF
TRBJ2-7,TRBV2,TRBD1,few,TGTGCCAGCAGCGACCCGGGACAGGGGGGGTACGAGCAGTACTTC,CASSDPGQGGYEQYF
TRBJ1-6,TRBV3-1,-,many,TGTGCCAGCAGCCAAGTATCGGGGGTGGGTTCACCCCTCCACTTT,CASSQVSGVGSPLHF
TRBJ1-1,TRBV10-2,-,-,TGCGCCAGCAGTTCAACAGGGAGGGGCACTGAAGCTTTCTTT,CASSSTGRGTEAFF
TRBJ2-5,TRBV10-3,-,few,TGTGCCATCAGTGAAACTGACAGGAGGGAGACCCAGTACTTC,CAISETDRRETQYF
TRBJ2-2,TRBV2,-,-,TGTGCCAGAAGGGACGTCATCAACACCGGGGAGCTGTTTTTT,CARRDVINTGELFF
TRBJ2-7,TRBV28,TRBD1,many,TGTGCCACTGGGACAGGGGGCTACGAGCAGTACTTC,CATGTGGYEQYF
TRBJ1-3,TRBV2,-,-,TGTGCCAGCAGCGTCGGGGGGGCTGGAAACACCATATATTTT,CASSVGGAGNTIYF
TRBJ2-1,TRBV5-1,-,-,TGCGCCAGCAGCTTGGGGCAGGGAAGACAGTTCTTC,CASSLGQGRQFF
TRBJ2-5,TRBV4-2,-,many,TGTGCCAGCAGCCAAGGGGGGAGTGCCGGAGAGACCCAGTACTTC,CASSQGGSAGETQYF
TRBJ2-5,TRBV7-9,-,-,TGTGCCAGCAGCTCTAGTCTAGAAGCTGAGACCCAGTACTTC,CASSSSLEAETQYF
TRBJ2-5,TRBV15,TRBD2,few,TGTGCCACCAGCAGAGTGACTAGCGGAGCTCAAGAGACCCAGTACTTC,CATSRVTSGAQETQYF
TRBJ2-7,TRBV12-3/TRBV12-4,TRBD2,many,TGTGCCAGCAGTTTTTCGGGGACTAACTACGAGCAGTACTTC,CASSFSGTNYEQYF
TRBJ2-7,TRBV20-1,TRBD2,-,TGCAGTGGCCGGGGACTAGCGGGGCTCCTTTCCTACGAGCAGTACTTC,CSGRGLAGLLSYEQYF
TRBJ1-5,TRBV4-1,-,-,TGCGCCAGCAGCCCCCGGGGTATCAGTCAGCCCCAGCATTTT,CASSPRGISQPQHF
TRBJ1-2,TRBV14,-,many,TGTGCCAGCAGCCAAGATTTAACCCACTATGGCTACACCTTC,CASSQDLTHYGYTF
TRBJ2-2,TRBV9,-,-,TGTGCCAGCAGCGTGGGCGGGTTGGGCACCGGGGAGCTGTTTTTT,CASSVGGLGTGELFF
TRBJ2-7,TRBV7-6,TRBD2,few,TGTGCCAGCAGCTCTCTAGCGGGAGCTGTCTACGAGCAGTACTTC,CASSSLAGAVYEQYF
TRBJ1-6,TRBV5-1,-,-,TGCGCCAGCAGCTTGGTCCCGGGACGGAGTTCACCCCTCCACTTT,CASSLVPGRSSPLHF
TRBJ1-4,TRBV6-5,TRBD1,many,TGTGCCAGCAAACGGGACAGGGGGCCGGCAAAACTGTTTTTT,CASKRDRGPAKLFF
TRBJ1-4,TRBV20-1,-,many,TGCAGTGCCAAAACGACTAATGAAAAACTGTTTTTT,CSAKTTNEKLFF
TRBJ1-5,TRBV20-1,-,many,TGCAGTGCTGTCGATGCCCCCGGGACAAAGGATCAGCCCCAGCATTTT,CSAVDAPGTKDQPQHF
TRBJ1-5,TRBV19,-,-,TGTGCCAGTAACCCTCAGAGGGGGACATATCAGCCCCAGCATTTT,CASNPQRGTYQPQHF
TRBJ2-6,TRBV19,-,-,TGTGCCAGCAGTACCCACAGGGTCCCTCGGGCCAACGTCCTGACTTTC,CASSTHRVPRANVLTF
TRBJ1-1,TRBV2,TRBD1,-,TGTGCCAGCAGTGGGACAGGGGGTAGGCCTGAAGCTTTCTTT,CASSGTGGRPEAFF
TRBJ2-2,TRBV7-8,-,many,TGTGCCAGCACCTGGTCAGGGGAGCTGTTTTTT,CASTWSGELFF
TRBJ1-2,TRBV4-1,TRBD1,many,TGCGCCAGCAGCCAGGGGGGACAGTCTAACTATGGCTACACCTTC,CASSQGGQSNYGYTF